This TCR beta chain came from a study of T cells in Graves' hyperthyroidism and ophthalmopathy. Germline CDR1 reads MNHEY; CDR2 reads SMNVEV (reference sequence). CDR3 length: 15 amino acids. Trimming took off 0 bases at V and 9 bases at J, with 12 bases between the two ends. RNA transcripts gave rise to amplified TCR beta CDR3 regions. When the TCR CDR3 underwent first-round RT-PCR, the HTBI primer set was used. One entry per CDR3 protein results from TCRdb running MiXCR on the multiplex PCR reads. This sample has over 300,000 distinct CDR3 sequences, with 11% to 15% found just once. The gene calls are TRBV27 and TRBJ1-6; D call uncertain. The receptor comes from a woman aged 55 to 70 with Graves' hyperthyroidism. The sequenced sample was blood. CDR3 sequence (DNA): TGTGCCAGCAGTTTATCCCCCGGGCGAGGTTCACCCCTCCACTTT. Encoded protein: CASSLSPGRGSPLHF.